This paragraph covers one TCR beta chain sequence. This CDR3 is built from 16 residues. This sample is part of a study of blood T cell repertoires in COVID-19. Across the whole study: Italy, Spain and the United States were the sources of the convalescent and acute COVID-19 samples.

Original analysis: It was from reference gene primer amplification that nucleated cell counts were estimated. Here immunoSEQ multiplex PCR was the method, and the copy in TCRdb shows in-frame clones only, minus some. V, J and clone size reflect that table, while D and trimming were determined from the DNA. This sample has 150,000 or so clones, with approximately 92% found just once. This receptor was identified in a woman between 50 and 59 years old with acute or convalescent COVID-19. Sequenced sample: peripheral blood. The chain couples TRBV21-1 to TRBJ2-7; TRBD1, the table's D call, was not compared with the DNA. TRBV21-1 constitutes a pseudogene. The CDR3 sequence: CASSKRFYRPYSEQYF. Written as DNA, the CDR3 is TGTGCCAGCAGCAAACGGTTTTACAGGCCATACTCCGAGCAGTACTTC.